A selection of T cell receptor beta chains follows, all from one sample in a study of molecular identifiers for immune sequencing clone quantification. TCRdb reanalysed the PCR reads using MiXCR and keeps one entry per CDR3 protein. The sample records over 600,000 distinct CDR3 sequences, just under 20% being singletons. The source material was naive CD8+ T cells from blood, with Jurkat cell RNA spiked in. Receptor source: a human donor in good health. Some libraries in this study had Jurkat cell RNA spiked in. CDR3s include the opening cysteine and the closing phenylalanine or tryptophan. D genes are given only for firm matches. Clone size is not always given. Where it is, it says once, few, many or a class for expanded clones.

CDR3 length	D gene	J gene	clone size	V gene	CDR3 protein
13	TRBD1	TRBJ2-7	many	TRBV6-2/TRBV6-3	CASWDRGTYEQYF
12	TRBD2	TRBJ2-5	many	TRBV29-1	CSVELVAGALYF
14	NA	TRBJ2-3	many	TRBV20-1	CSARVGVSTDTQYF
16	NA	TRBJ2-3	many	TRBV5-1	CASSLVGGRETDTQYF
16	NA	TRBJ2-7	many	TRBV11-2	CASSSWGREDTYEQYF
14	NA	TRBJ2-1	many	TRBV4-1	CASSFRTRAYEQFF
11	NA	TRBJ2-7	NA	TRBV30	CAWSVGREQYF
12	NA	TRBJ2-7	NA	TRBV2	CASSGVAYEQYF
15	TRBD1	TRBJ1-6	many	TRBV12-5	CASGLETGGFSPLHF
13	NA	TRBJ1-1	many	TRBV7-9	CASSPGGDTEAFF
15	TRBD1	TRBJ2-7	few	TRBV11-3	CASSITGTGSYEQYF
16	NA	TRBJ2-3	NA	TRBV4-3	CASSQDRWGGADTQYF
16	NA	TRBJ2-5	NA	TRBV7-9	CASSKVLGASQETQYF
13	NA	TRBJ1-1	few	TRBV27	CASKYVQGREAFF
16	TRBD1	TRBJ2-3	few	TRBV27	CASPGQGETSTDTQYF
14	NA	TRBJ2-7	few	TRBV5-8	CASSWGAYSYEQYF
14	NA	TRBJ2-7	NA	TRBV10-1	CASSEVLTPYEQYF
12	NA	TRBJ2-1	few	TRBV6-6	CASSPQGSVCFF
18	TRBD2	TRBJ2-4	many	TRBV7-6	CASSLEPGLALAKNIQYF
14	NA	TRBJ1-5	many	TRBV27	CASSPGTLGVPQHF
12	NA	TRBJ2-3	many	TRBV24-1	CATSDLIGTQYF
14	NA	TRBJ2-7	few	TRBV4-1	CASSQSPRSYEQYF
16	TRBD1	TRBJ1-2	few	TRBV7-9	CASSLGDREASYGYTF
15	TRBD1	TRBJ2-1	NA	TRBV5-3	CASSYQGAQVYEQFF
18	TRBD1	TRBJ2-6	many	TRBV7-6	CASSLTGGALAGANVLTF
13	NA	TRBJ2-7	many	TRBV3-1	CASSPWDTYEQYF
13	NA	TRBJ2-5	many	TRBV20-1	CSARDWAEETQYF
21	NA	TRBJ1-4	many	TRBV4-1	CASSQYRQDRRFRAINEKLFF
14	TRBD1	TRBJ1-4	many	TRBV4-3	CASSQDRGREKLFF
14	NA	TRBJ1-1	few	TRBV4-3	CASSQVAGGIEAFF
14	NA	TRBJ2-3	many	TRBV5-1	CASSSIGGRDTQYF
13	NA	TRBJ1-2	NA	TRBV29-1	CSVEERTGYGYTF
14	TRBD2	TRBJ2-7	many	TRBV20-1	CSALWASGNYEQYF
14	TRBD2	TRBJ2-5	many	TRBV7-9	CASSLAGEGETQYF
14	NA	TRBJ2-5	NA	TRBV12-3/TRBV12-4	CANAPGGAGETQYF
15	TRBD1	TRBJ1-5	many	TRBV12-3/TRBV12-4	CASSATAGGLEPQHF
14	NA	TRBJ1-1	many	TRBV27	CASSSMTGNTEAFF
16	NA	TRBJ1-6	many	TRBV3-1	CASSQVYMGYNSPLHF
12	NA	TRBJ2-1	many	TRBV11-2	CASSLESHEQFF
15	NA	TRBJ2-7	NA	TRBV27	CASSLSQGGGYEQYF
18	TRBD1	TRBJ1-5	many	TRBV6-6	CASSYPDRGGYSNQPQHF
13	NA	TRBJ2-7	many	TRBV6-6	CASSPLDYYEQYF